The clone carrying this TCR beta chain occurred once. The sample comes from a study of blood T cell repertoires in COVID-19. Study context: From T cells, B-cell-depleted T cells, or PBMCs came the material, which was cDNA or gDNA.

Germline CDR1 and CDR2: MNHEY and SVGAGI. Trimming removed 8 bases at V and 4 bases at J, with 15 bases between. This CDR3 spans 13 amino acids. Symptom resolution, clearance, or two negative PCRs marked donors in Cohort 3 as recovered. Clones were sequenced by immunoSEQ multiplex PCR, and TCRdb holds only the in-frame ones, with some missing. The sample has approximately 170,000 clones; around 82% are singletons. Specimen: PBMCs or T cells enriched from blood (not recorded which). The rearrangement uses TRBV6-5 and TRBJ2-7; D uncertain. The sequence was obtained from a man aged 40-55 years who had recovered from COVID-19. CDR3: CASVHDISYEQYF. In DNA form, the CDR3 reads TGTGCCAGCGTACATGACATATCATACGAGCAGTACTTC.